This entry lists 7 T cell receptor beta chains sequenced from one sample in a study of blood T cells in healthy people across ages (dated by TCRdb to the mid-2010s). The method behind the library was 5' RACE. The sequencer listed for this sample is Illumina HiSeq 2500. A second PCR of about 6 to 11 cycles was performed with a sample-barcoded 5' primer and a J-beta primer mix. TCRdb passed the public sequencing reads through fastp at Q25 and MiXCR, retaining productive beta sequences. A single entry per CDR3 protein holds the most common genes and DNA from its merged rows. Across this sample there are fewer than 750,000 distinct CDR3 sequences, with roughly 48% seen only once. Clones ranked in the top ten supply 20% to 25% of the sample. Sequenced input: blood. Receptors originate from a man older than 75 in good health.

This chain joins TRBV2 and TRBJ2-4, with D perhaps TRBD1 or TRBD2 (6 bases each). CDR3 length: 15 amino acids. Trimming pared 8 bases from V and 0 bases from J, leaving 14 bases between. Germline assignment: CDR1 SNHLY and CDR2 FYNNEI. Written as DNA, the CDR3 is TGTGCCAGCCGGGGGACACAGCTAGCCAAAAACATTCAGTACTTC. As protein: CASRGTQLAKNIQYF.

The CDR3, as DNA: TGCGCCAGCAGCCAATTGGGACACCCCGTAGTCAGTGGAGATACGCAGTATTTT. The encoded protein is CASSQLGHPVVSGDTQYF. V and J are TRBV4-3 and TRBJ2-3; TRBD1 might be the D (6 bases). V dropped 2 bases and J dropped 5 bases, with 23 bases sitting between them. The CDR3 is made up of 18 amino acids. Germline V lookup: CDR1 LGHNA, CDR2 YSLEER.

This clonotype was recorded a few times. The CDR3 sequence is CSAFAGGVQDTQYF. The CDR3 DNA sequence: TGCAGTGCCTTTGCGGGAGGGGTCCAAGATACGCAGTATTTT. The J gene is TRBJ2-3, the V gene TRBV20-1, with 9 bases matching TRBD2. The CDR3 contains 14 residues. Germline loops: CDR1 DFQATT, CDR2 SNEGSKA (reference sequence). With V trimmed by 6 bases and J by 5 bases, 9 bases remained unmatched.

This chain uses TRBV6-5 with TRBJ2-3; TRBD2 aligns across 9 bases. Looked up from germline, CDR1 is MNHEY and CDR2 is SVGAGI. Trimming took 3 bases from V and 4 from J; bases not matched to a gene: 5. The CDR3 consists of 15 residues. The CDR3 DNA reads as TGTGCCAGCAGTTATCAGGTAGCGGGGGCAGATACGCAGTATTTT. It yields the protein CASSYQVAGADTQYF.

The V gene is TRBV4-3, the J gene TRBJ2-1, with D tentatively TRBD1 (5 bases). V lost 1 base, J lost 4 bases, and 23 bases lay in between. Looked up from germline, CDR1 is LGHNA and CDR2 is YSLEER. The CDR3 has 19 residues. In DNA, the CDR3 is TGCGCCAGCAGCCAAGTGTATTCCCCTGGGGCAGGGTCGTACAATGAGCAGTTCTTC. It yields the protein CASSQVYSPGAGSYNEQFF.

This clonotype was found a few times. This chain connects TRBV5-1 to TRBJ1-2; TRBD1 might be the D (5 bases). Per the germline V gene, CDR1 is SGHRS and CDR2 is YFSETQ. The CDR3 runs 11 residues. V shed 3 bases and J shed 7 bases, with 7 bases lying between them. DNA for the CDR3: TGCGCCAGCAGCTCGCAGGGTGGCTACACCTTC. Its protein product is CASSSQGGYTF.

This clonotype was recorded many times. In DNA form, the CDR3 reads TGCAGCGTTGATACAGAAGGCACAGATACGCAGTATTTT. This codes for CSVDTEGTDTQYF. The J gene is TRBJ2-3, the V gene TRBV29-1; D uncertain. Trimming removed 3 bases from V and 1 base from J, with 8 bases in between. CDR3 size: 13 residues. Per the germline V gene, CDR1 is SQVTM and CDR2 is ANQGSEA.